This TCR beta chain was identified in a study of blood T cells in healthy people across ages. CDR1 and CDR2 from the germline V gene are DFQATT and SNEGSKA (reference sequence). J gave up 13 bases and V 1 base, and 7 bases lay outside the gene matches. The CDR3 consists of 12 residues. The use of a sample-barcoded 5' primer and a J-beta primer mix characterized a second PCR of roughly 6 to 11 cycles. TCRdb analysed the 5' RACE reads with MiXCR anew, one entry per CDR3 protein. The table shows about 640,000 distinct CDR3 sequences, with 58% occurring only once. The receptor was isolated from a man aged 55 to 69 in good health. The sample taken for sequencing was blood. V is TRBV20-1 and J is TRBJ2-5, with 9 bases that match TRBD1. The CDR3 sequence: CSARVSGTGLYF. CDR3 DNA sequence: TGCAGTGCTAGAGTATCAGGGACAGGGTTGTACTTC.